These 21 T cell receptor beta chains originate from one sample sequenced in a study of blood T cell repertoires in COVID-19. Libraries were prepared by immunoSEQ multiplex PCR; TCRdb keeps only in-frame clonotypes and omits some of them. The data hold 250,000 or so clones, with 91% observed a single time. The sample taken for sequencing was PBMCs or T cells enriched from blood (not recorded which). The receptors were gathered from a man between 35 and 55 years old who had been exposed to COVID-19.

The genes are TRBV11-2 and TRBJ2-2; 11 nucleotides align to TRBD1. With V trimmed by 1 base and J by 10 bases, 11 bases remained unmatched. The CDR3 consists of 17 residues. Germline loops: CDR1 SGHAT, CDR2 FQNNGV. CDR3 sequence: CASSLVWTGGRVLELFF. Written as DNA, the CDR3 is TGTGCCAGCAGCTTAGTCTGGACAGGGGGCCGGGTTCTGGAGCTGTTTTTT.

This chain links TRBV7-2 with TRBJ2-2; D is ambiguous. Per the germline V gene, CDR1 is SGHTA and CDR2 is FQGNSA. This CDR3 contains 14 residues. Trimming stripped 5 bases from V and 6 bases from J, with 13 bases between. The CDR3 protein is CASSRSRRSGELFF. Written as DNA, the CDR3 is TGTGCCAGCAGCAGGAGTAGGCGGTCCGGGGAGCTGTTTTTT. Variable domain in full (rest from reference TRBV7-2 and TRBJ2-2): GAGVSQSPSNKVTEKGKDVELRCDPISGHTALYWYRQSLGQGLEFLIYFQGNSAPDKSGLPSDRFSAERTGGSVSTLTIQRTQQEDSAVYLCASSRSRRSGELFFGEGSRLTVL.

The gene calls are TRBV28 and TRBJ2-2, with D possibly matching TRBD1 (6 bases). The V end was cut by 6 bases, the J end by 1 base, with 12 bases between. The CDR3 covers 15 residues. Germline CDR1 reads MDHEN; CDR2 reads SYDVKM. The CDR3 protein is CASSRSDRNTGELFF. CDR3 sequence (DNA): TGTGCCAGCAGCCGGTCGGACAGGAACACCGGGGAGCTGTTTTTT. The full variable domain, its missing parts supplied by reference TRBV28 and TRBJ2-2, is DVKVTQSSRYLVKRTGEKVFLECVQDMDHENMFWYRQDPGLGLRLIYFSYDVKMKEKGDIPEGYSVSREKKERFSLILESASTNQTSMYLCASSRSDRNTGELFFGEGSRLTVL.

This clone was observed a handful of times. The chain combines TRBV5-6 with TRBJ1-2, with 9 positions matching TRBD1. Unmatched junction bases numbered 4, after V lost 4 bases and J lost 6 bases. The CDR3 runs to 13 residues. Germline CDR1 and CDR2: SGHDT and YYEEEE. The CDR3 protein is CASSDTGGNGYTF. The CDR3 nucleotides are TGTGCCAGCAGCGACACAGGGGGCAATGGCTACACCTTC.

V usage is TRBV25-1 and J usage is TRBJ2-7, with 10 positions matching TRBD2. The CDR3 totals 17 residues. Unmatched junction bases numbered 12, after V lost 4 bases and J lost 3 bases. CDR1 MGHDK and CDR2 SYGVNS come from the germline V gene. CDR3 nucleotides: TGTGCCAGCAGTGGACTCGCATCGGGACTAGCGAGCTACGAGCAGTACTTC. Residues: CASSGLASGLASYEQYF.

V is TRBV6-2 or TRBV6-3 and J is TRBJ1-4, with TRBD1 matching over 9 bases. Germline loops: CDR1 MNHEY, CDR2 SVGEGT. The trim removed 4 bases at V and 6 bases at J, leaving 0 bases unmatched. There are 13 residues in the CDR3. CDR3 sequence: CASSWTGDEKLFF. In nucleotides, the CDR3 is TGTGCCAGCAGTTGGACAGGGGATGAAAAACTGTTTTTT.

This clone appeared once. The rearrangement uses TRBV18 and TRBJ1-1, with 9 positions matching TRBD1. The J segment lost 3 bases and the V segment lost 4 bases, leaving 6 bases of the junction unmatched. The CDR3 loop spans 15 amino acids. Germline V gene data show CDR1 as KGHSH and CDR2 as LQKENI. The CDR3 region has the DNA TGTGCCAGCTCACGATCGGGACAGGGTGACACTGAAGCTTTCTTT. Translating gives CASSRSGQGDTEAFF.

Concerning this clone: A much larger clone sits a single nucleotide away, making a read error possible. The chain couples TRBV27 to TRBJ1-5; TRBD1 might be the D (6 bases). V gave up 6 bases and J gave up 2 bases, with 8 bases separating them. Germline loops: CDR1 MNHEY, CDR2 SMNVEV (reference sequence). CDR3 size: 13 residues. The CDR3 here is CASRQGGNQPQHF. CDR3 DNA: TGTGCCAGCAGACAGGGAGGCAATCAGCCCCAGCATTTT.

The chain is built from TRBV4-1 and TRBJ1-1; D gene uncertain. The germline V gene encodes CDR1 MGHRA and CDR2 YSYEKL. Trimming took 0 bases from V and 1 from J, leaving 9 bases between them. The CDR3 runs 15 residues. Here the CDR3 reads CASSQERMQNTEAFF. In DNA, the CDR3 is TGCGCCAGCAGCCAAGAGAGAATGCAGAACACTGAAGCTTTCTTT.

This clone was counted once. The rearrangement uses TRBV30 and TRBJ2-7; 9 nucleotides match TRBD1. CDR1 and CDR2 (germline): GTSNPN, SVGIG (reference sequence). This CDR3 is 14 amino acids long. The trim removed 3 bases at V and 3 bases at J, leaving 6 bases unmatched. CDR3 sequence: CAWSPDRGGYEQYF. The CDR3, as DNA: TGTGCCTGGAGCCCGGACAGGGGTGGCTACGAGCAGTACTTC.

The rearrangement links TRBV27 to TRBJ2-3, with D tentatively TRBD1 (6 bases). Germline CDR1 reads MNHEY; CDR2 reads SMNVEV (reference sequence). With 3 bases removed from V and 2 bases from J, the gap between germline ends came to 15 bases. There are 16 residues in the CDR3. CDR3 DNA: TGTGCCAGCAGTTTCCAGGGGCCCAGACACACAGATACGCAGTATTTT. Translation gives CASSFQGPRHTDTQYF.

CDR3 coding DNA: TGTGCCAGCTCATCGGGGACAGGAGGAAACACCATATATTTT. Protein: CASSSGTGGNTIYF. V usage is TRBV18 and J usage is TRBJ1-3; 8 bases map to TRBD1. Germline V lookup: CDR1 KGHSH, CDR2 LQKENI. The J segment lost 4 bases and the V segment lost 5 bases, leaving 4 bases of the junction unmatched. The CDR3 is made up of 14 amino acids.

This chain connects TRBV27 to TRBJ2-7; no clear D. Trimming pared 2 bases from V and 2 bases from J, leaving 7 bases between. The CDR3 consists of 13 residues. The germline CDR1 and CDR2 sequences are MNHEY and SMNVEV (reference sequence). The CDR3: CASSLKSTYEQYF. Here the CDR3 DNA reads TGTGCCAGCAGTTTAAAGTCTACCTACGAGCAGTACTTC.

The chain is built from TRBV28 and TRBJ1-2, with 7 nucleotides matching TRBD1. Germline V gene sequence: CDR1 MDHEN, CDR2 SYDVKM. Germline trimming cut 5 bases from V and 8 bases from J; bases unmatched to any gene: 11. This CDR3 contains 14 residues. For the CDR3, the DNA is TGTGCCAGCAGTACTACATACAGGGGTGAAGGCTACACCTTC. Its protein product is CASSTTYRGEGYTF.

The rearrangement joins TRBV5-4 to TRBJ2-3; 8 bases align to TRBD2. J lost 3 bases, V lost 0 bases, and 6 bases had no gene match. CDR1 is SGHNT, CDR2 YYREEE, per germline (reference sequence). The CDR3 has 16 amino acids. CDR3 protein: CASSLVSGAGTDTQYF. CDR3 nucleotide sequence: TGTGCCAGCAGCTTGGTTAGCGGGGCCGGTACAGATACGCAGTATTTT.

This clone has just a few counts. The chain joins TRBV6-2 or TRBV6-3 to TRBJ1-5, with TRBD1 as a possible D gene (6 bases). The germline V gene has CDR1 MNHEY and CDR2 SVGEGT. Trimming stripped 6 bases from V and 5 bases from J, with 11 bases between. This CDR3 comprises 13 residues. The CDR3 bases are TGTGCCAGCAGCTTTAACAGGGATCAGCCCCAGCATTTT. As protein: CASSFNRDQPQHF.

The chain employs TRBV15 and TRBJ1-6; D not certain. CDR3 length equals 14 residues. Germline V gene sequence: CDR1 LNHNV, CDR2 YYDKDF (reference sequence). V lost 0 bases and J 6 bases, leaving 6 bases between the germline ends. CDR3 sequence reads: CATSREAVNSPLHF. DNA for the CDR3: TGTGCCACCAGCAGAGAGGCAGTTAATTCACCCCTCCACTTT.

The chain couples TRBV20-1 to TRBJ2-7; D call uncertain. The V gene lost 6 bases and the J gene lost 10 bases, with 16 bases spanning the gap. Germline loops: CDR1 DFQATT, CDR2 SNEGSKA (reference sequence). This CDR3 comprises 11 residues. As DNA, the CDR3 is TGCAGTGCCACTACTACATTCTTTCAGTACTTC. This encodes CSATTTFFQYF.

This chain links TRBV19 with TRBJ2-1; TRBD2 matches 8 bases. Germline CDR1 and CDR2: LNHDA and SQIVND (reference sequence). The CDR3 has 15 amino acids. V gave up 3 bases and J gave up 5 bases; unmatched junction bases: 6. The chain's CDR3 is CASSMLGRADNEQFF. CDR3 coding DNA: TGTGCCAGTAGTATGCTCGGGAGGGCCGACAATGAGCAGTTCTTC. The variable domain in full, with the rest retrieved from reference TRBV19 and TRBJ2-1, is DGGITQSPKYLFRKEGQNVTLSCEQNLNHDAMYWYRQDPGQGLRLIYYSQIVNDFQKGDIAEGYSVSREKKESFPLTVTSAQKNPTAFYLCASSMLGRADNEQFFGPGTRLTVL.

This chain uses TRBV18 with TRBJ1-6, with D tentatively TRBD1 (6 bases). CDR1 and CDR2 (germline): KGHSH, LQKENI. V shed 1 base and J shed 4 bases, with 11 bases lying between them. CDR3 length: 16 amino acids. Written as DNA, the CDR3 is TGTGCCAGCTCACCACAAGGACAGCCTTATAATTCACCCCTCCACTTT. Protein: CASSPQGQPYNSPLHF. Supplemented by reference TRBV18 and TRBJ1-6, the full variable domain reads NAGVMQNPRHLVRRRGQEARLRCSPMKGHSHVYWYRQLPEEGLKFMVYLQKENIIDESGMPKERFSAEFPKEGPSILRIQQVVRGDSAAYFCASSPQGQPYNSPLHFGNGTRLTVT.

The CDR3, as DNA: TGCGCCAGCAGCCAAGGGCCGACAGGGACAACTAATGAAAAACTGTTTTTT. It yields the protein CASSQGPTGTTNEKLFF. V gene TRBV4-1 combines with J gene TRBJ1-4, with 7 nucleotides matching TRBD1. Germline V gene lookup returns CDR1 MGHRA and CDR2 YSYEKL. V gave up 1 base and J gave up 0 bases; unmatched junction bases: 5. The CDR3 has 17 amino acids.